This T cell receptor (beta chain) was captured in a study of T cell clones after liver transplantation. The table came from immunoSEQ multiplex PCR; TCRdb's copy has only in-frame clones and leaves some out. The sample has 93,000 or so clones, about 80% seen once. This clone turned up a few times. CDR1 is SGHVS, CDR2 FQNEAQ, per germline. V lost 1 base, J lost 0 bases, and 10 bases lay in between. The CDR3 has 16 amino acids. Sequencing used CD4+ T cells from blood, obtained 47 months after liver transplant. The source is a human patient who received a liver transplant. Some T cells may have originated in the graft donor. This chain links TRBV7-8 with TRBJ1-3; D is unclear. DNA for the CDR3: TGTGCCAGCAGCTTAGTTCATCTCGCCTCTGGAAACACCATATATTTT. This codes for CASSLVHLASGNTIYF.